These 13 T cell receptor beta chains originate from one sample sequenced in a study of blood T cell repertoires in COVID-19. The protocol was immunoSEQ multiplex PCR, while the TCRdb copy is restricted to in-frame clones and leaves out a portion. The sample consists of tens of thousands of clones, roughly 84% of them appearing once. The source material was peripheral blood. The receptors stem from a man aged 60 to 75 with active COVID-19.

Remarks on this clone: The sample contains more than one DNA sequence encoding this CDR3. The chain combines TRBV5-1 with TRBJ1-2; no reliable D call. CDR1 is SGHRS, CDR2 YFSETQ, per germline. The CDR3 spans 15 residues. Between the trimmed V and J ends, which lost 2 bases and 1 base, there was a span of 12 bases. CDR3 DNA sequence: TGCGCCAGCAGCTTAGGGTCAGGAGGTAACTATGGCTACACCTTC. Protein sequence: CASSLGSGGNYGYTF.

The chain employs TRBV7-9 and TRBJ1-1, with D hard to call. V was trimmed by 8 bases and J by 3 bases, leaving 13 bases between them. Per the germline V gene, CDR1 is SEHNR and CDR2 is FQNEAQ (reference sequence). This CDR3 spans 13 amino acids. The CDR3 region is CASRRVVDTEAFF. CDR3 coding DNA: TGTGCCAGCCGACGGGTTGTGGACACTGAAGCTTTCTTT. The whole variable domain, remainder taken from reference TRBV7-9 and TRBJ1-1, is DTGVSQNPRHKITKRGQNVTFRCDPISEHNRLYWYRQTLGQGPEFLTYFQNEAQLEKSRLLSDRFSAERPKGSFSTLEIQRTEQGDSAMYLCASRRVVDTEAFFGQGTRLTVV.

The chain employs TRBV4-1 and TRBJ1-1; 7 positions agree with TRBD1. The CDR3 runs 15 residues. Germline assignment: CDR1 MGHRA and CDR2 YSYEKL. V was pared by 4 bases and J by 1 base, with 6 bases of the junction left unmatched. The CDR3 bases are TGCGCCAGCAGCCTGTGGGACAGTCCGAACACTGAAGCTTTCTTT. Protein: CASSLWDSPNTEAFF.

The chain links TRBV7-2 to TRBJ1-2, with 7 nucleotides matching TRBD1. The trim removed 5 bases at V and 5 bases at J, leaving 5 bases unmatched. The CDR3 is made up of 13 amino acids. Germline V lookup: CDR1 SGHTA, CDR2 FQGNSA. CDR3 sequence: CASSPGQEYGYTF. The CDR3 DNA reads as TGTGCCAGCAGCCCCGGACAGGAATATGGCTACACCTTC.

The chain recombines TRBV18 with TRBJ2-5, with a tentative D call TRBD2 (6 bases). This CDR3 comprises 15 residues. Germline CDR1 reads KGHSH; CDR2 reads LQKENI. With 1 base removed from V and 3 bases from J, the gap between germline ends came to 12 bases. Here the CDR3 reads CASSPRRGTKETQYF. CDR3 coding DNA: TGTGCCAGCTCACCACGCCGGGGGACGAAAGAGACCCAGTACTTC. Using reference TRBV18 and TRBJ2-5 for the parts outside the CDR3, the full variable domain is NAGVMQNPRHLVRRRGQEARLRCSPMKGHSHVYWYRQLPEEGLKFMVYLQKENIIDESGMPKERFSAEFPKEGPSILRIQQVVRGDSAAYFCASSPRRGTKETQYFGPGTRLLVL.

The chain couples TRBV6-5 to TRBJ1-4, with D possibly being TRBD1 (6 bases). CDR1 and CDR2 from the germline V gene are MNHEY and SVGAGI. The CDR3 spans 12 residues. Deletions cut 10 bases from V and 11 bases from J, with 17 bases between. The CDR3 DNA reads TGTGCCACCCAGGACAGCCTAGGGAAACTGTTTTTT. This encodes CATQDSLGKLFF.

The gene calls are TRBV29-1 and TRBJ1-1, with 9 bases fitting TRBD1. V was clipped by 7 bases and J by 3 bases; unmatched bases: 9. The CDR3 is made up of 14 amino acids. Germline V gene data show CDR1 as SQVTM and CDR2 as ANQGSEA. The DNA for the CDR3 is TGCAGCGCTACCGACAGGGGGTTTGACACTGAAGCTTTCTTT. Its translation is CSATDRGFDTEAFF.

This clone was observed a handful of times. The V gene is TRBV5-1, the J gene TRBJ1-5; D may be TRBD1 (5 bases). This CDR3 spans 15 amino acids. Germline-derived CDR1 and CDR2 are SGHRS and YFSETQ. V was pared by 4 bases and J by 0 bases, with 11 bases between. In nucleotides, the CDR3 is TGCGCCAGCAGCCAAGACAGTTATAGCAATCAGCCCCAGCATTTT. This translates into CASSQDSYSNQPQHF.

V is TRBV6-5 and J is TRBJ2-1; tentatively, D is TRBD1 (6 bases). This CDR3 has 13 residues. CDR1 is MNHEY, CDR2 SVGAGI, per germline. V lost 9 bases, J lost 7 bases, and 16 bases lay in between. DNA for the CDR3: TGTGCCAGTCGCTCGGGACACCCGAATGAGCAGTTCTTC. This codes for CASRSGHPNEQFF.

V is TRBV6-2 or TRBV6-3 and J is TRBJ2-7; D not resolved. The ends were cut back, 5 bases at V and 3 bases at J, with 5 bases in the middle. CDR3 length: 11 amino acids. CDR1 is MNHEY, CDR2 SVGEGT, per germline. CDR3 protein: CASSPNYEQYF. The CDR3 bases are TGTGCCAGCAGTCCAAACTACGAGCAGTACTTC.

The chain links TRBV6-2 or TRBV6-3 to TRBJ2-7; 10 bases line up with TRBD2. Germline loops: CDR1 MNHEY, CDR2 SVGEGT. J lost 5 bases, V lost 6 bases, and 10 bases had no gene match. This CDR3 region has 15 residues. CDR3 in amino acids: CASSAFGTSAHEQYF. The CDR3 region has the DNA TGTGCCAGCAGCGCCTTTGGGACTAGCGCCCACGAGCAGTACTTC.

The chain joins TRBV29-1 to TRBJ2-2; TRBD2 aligns across 8 bases. The CDR3 has 14 residues. V was pared by 5 bases and J by 1 base, with 3 bases of the junction left unmatched. Looked up from germline, CDR1 is SQVTM and CDR2 is ANQGSEA. CDR3 bases: TGCAGCGTTCGGGGGGGTAAGAACACCGGGGAGCTGTTTTTT. Amino acids: CSVRGGKNTGELFF.

The rearrangement links TRBV5-5 to TRBJ2-7; 13 bases are shared with TRBD2. Per the germline V gene, CDR1 is SGHKS and CDR2 is YYEKEE (reference sequence). Trimming took 1 base from V and 0 from J; bases not matched to a gene: 1. CDR3 size: 16 residues. CDR3 protein: CASSLRLAGGSYEQYF. As DNA, the CDR3 is TGTGCCAGCAGCTTGCGACTAGCGGGAGGCTCCTACGAGCAGTACTTC.